A single sample is the source of the 26 T cell receptor beta chains below, sequenced in a study of shared clonotypes between healthy human individuals. Only in-frame clones appear in the TCRdb table, and some are missing; sequencing was by immunoSEQ multiplex PCR. The repertoire has 2 million to 3 million clones, more than 90% of them found once; the top ten carry roughly 0.13%. Sequencing was carried out using naive CD4+ T cells sorted from blood. The subset denotes: CD45RA+ positively selected. Receptors were obtained from a man aged 18 to 29 in good health.

The CDR3 DNA follows: TGTGCCAGCGGGACAGGTGCTTCACCCCTCCACTTT. Residues: CASGTGASPLHF. The V call is TRBV19, the J call TRBJ1-6, with 8 bases aligning to TRBD1. V was clipped by 9 bases and J by 9 bases; unmatched bases: 4. The CDR3 has 12 amino acids. CDR1 LNHDA and CDR2 SQIVND come from the germline V gene (reference sequence).

This chain uses TRBV6-6 with TRBJ2-7; 8 bases map to TRBD1. The CDR3 length is 16 residues. Germline V gene lookup returns CDR1 MNHNY and CDR2 SVGAGI (reference sequence). The V gene end was trimmed by 5 bases and the J gene end by 0 bases; junction bases not matched to a gene: 9. CDR3 sequence: CASSLKQGVISYEQYF. The CDR3 DNA reads TGTGCCAGCAGTCTAAAACAGGGGGTAATCTCCTACGAGCAGTACTTC.

V and J are TRBV18 and TRBJ2-2; TRBD1 might be the D (6 bases). This CDR3 spans 17 amino acids. Between the trimmed V and J ends, which lost 0 bases and 1 base, there was a span of 12 bases. Per germline, CDR1 KGHSH and CDR2 LQKENI. The CDR3 nucleotides are TGTGCCAGCTCACCACCGGGGGCCCGACTGAACACCGGGGAGCTGTTTTTT. Translation gives CASSPPGARLNTGELFF.

This chain connects TRBV5-3 to TRBJ2-5; D is possibly TRBD1 or TRBD2 (5 bases each). TRBV5-3 is flagged as an ORF with uncertain function. The CDR3 has 20 amino acids. V was trimmed by 4 bases and J by 4 bases, leaving 32 bases between them. The CDR3 spells CARSVSKIPGPVKVRETQYF. CDR3 DNA: TGTGCCAGAAGCGTGAGTAAAATACCGGGGCCCGTTAAAGTTCGAGAGACCCAGTACTTC.

The rearrangement uses TRBV4-2 and TRBJ1-4; D perhaps matches TRBD1 (6 bases). V was pared by 2 bases and J by 0 bases, with 13 bases between. The CDR3 has 17 amino acids. In germline, CDR1 is LGHNA, CDR2 YNFKEQ. CDR3 sequence reads: CASSQKQGTSTNEKLFF. CDR3 in DNA: TGTGCCAGCAGCCAAAAACAGGGAACGTCAACTAATGAAAAACTGTTTTTT.

The rearrangement uses TRBV5-1 and TRBJ2-1; 12 bases agree with TRBD1. V shed 4 bases and J 8 bases; nucleotides not matched to a gene: 4. This CDR3 contains 14 residues. Germline CDR1 and CDR2: SGHRS and YFSETQ. CDR3 region: CASSTGTGGDEQFF. The CDR3 DNA sequence: TGCGCCAGCAGCACCGGGACAGGGGGCGATGAGCAGTTCTTC.

The chain couples TRBV21-1 to TRBJ2-5; the D call TRBD2 from the table was never checked on the DNA. TRBV21-1 is shown as a pseudogene. The length of the CDR3 is 16 residues. CDR3 sequence: CASSKAGTRDWETQYF. The DNA of the CDR3 is TGTGCCAGCAGCAAAGCCGGGACTAGAGATTGGGAGACCCAGTACTTC.

This chain joins TRBV12-5 and TRBJ2-3, with unresolved D. The germline V gene has CDR1 LGHNT and CDR2 FRNRAP. Trimming pared 2 bases from V and 2 bases from J, leaving 5 bases between. This CDR3 is 13 amino acids long. The CDR3 DNA reads TGTGCTAGTGGTTTGCCCCCCACAGATACGCAGTATTTT. Protein: CASGLPPTDTQYF.

The J gene is TRBJ2-5, the V gene TRBV6-1, with 7 bases lining up with TRBD1. The end of the DNA fits TRBJ2-7 better, so the J call may be wrong. Germline V gene sequence: CDR1 MNHNS, CDR2 SASEGT. The CDR3 loop spans 14 amino acids. The CDR3 here is CASRWGTVSYEQYF. In nucleotides, the CDR3 is TGTGCCAGCAGATGGGGGACAGTCTCCTACGAGCAGTACTTC.

This sequence joins TRBV9 and TRBJ1-4; unclear D gene. V was cut by 4 bases and J by 2 bases, with 15 bases left in between. Germline loops: CDR1 SGDLS, CDR2 YYNGEE. This CDR3 comprises 16 residues. CDR3 amino acids: CASSPGFWVTNEKLFF. DNA for the CDR3: TGTGCCAGCAGCCCCGGATTCTGGGTTACTAATGAAAAACTGTTTTTT.

This clone was observed a single time. The chain employs TRBV5-1 and TRBJ2-7, with 9 bases identical to TRBD1. Germline CDR1 and CDR2: SGHRS and YFSETQ. This CDR3 region has 14 residues. V lost 3 bases, J lost 3 bases, and 4 bases stayed unmatched. The CDR3 region is CASSYDRGFYEQYF. For the CDR3, the DNA is TGCGCCAGCAGCTACGACAGGGGGTTCTACGAGCAGTACTTC.

This clone showed up just once. This chain links TRBV10-3 with TRBJ1-4; D is perhaps TRBD1 (5 bases). V gave up 4 bases and J gave up 5 bases, with 14 bases separating them. The CDR3 covers 15 residues. In germline, CDR1 is ENHRY, CDR2 SYGVKD. Here the CDR3 DNA reads TGTGCCATCAGTGTGCTACCCAGGGAGAATGAAAAACTGTTTTTT. Its protein product is CAISVLPRENEKLFF.

The genes are TRBV6-1 and TRBJ1-1; 7 bases agree with TRBD1. Germline CDR1 is MNHNS and CDR2 is SASEGT. The V and J ends lost 6 bases and 11 bases, in that order; junction bases with no gene match: 6. The CDR3 has 11 amino acids. The CDR3 protein is CASREQGTAFF. For the CDR3, the DNA is TGTGCCAGCAGAGAACAGGGGACCGCTTTCTTT.

Note on this clone: The same CDR3 arises from other DNA sequences in this sample as well. The chain joins TRBV5-1 to TRBJ1-1; 9 bases align to TRBD1. Germline lookup yields CDR1 SGHRS and CDR2 YFSETQ. The V segment lost 0 bases and the J segment 4 bases; nucleotides outside the gene matches: 4. CDR3 length: 15 residues. The chain's CDR3 is CASSLGTGEGTEAFF. DNA of the CDR3: TGCGCCAGCAGCTTGGGGACAGGGGAGGGCACTGAAGCTTTCTTT.

The rearrangement joins TRBV28 to TRBJ1-1; 7 bases line up with TRBD1. Germline trimming cut 6 bases from V and 1 base from J; bases unmatched to any gene: 11. CDR1 and CDR2 (germline): MDHEN, SYDVKM. The CDR3 has 16 amino acids. CDR3 coding DNA: TGTGCCAGCAGCCCCCCCCACAGGGGAGGGAACACTGAAGCTTTCTTT. Its translation: CASSPPHRGGNTEAFF.

This chain links TRBV9 with TRBJ2-7; D may match TRBD1 or TRBD2 (5 bases each). The CDR3 has 14 amino acids. The germline CDR1 and CDR2 sequences are SGDLS and YYNGEE. Deletions cut 0 bases from V and 4 bases from J, with 11 bases between. DNA for the CDR3: TGTGCCAGCAGCGTAGCTCCGGGGCAATACGAGCAGTACTTC. It translates to CASSVAPGQYEQYF.

This clone was seen a few times. V gene TRBV6-4 combines with J gene TRBJ2-2; the D is unclear. Trimming pared 2 bases from V and 7 bases from J, leaving 8 bases between. Germline CDR1 and CDR2: MRHNA and SNTAGT. The CDR3 has 13 amino acids. The CDR3 reads CASSDPPVGELFF. The CDR3 DNA reads TGTGCCAGCAGTGACCCCCCCGTCGGGGAGCTGTTTTTT.

This clone came up once. The V gene is TRBV6-5, the J gene TRBJ1-6; no clear D. The CDR3 has 14 residues. The V end was cut by 6 bases, the J end by 5 bases, with 11 bases between. Germline lookup yields CDR1 MNHEY and CDR2 SVGAGI. CDR3 DNA sequence: TGTGCCAGCAGGCCGCCGGGCCATAATTCACCCCTCCACTTT. Translating gives CASRPPGHNSPLHF.

J is TRBJ2-5 and V is TRBV30; D assignment may be TRBD1 or TRBD2 (5 bases each). The germline V gene has CDR1 GTSNPN and CDR2 SVGIG (reference sequence). Trimming removed 1 base from V and 5 bases from J, with 14 bases in between. This CDR3 contains 14 residues. CDR3 loop: CAWSALSWGETQYF. In nucleotides, the CDR3 is TGTGCCTGGAGTGCCCTCTCCTGGGGGGAGACCCAGTACTTC.

CDR3 DNA sequence: TGCGCCAGCAGCCCAGGGGGCGGGAAGGTTAATGAGCAGTTCTTC. It yields the protein CASSPGGGKVNEQFF. This chain joins TRBV5-1 and TRBJ2-1; 8 bases are a match to TRBD1. The V segment lost 4 bases and the J segment 7 bases; nucleotides outside the gene matches: 10. This CDR3 contains 15 residues. The germline CDR1 and CDR2 sequences are SGHRS and YFSETQ.

This chain joins TRBV5-4 and TRBJ2-2; possibly TRBD1 for D (5 bases). Per the germline V gene, CDR1 is SGHNT and CDR2 is YYREEE (reference sequence). Trimming pared 4 bases from V and 0 bases from J, leaving 10 bases between. This CDR3 comprises 15 residues. The DNA of the CDR3 is TGTGCCAGCAGCCAAGGGGTCTCGAACACCGGGGAGCTGTTTTTT. This encodes CASSQGVSNTGELFF.

The rearrangement uses TRBV28 and TRBJ1-1; 9 bases are a match to TRBD1. CDR1 and CDR2 from the germline V gene are MDHEN and SYDVKM. V was pared by 5 bases and J by 0 bases, with 7 bases of the junction left unmatched. This CDR3 spans 16 amino acids. CDR3 bases: TGTGCCAGCAGTCCTAGGGGACAGGGTATGAACACTGAAGCTTTCTTT. Translating it yields CASSPRGQGMNTEAFF.

This clone was counted once. The chain carries TRBV10-2 and TRBJ2-7; 12 bases agree with TRBD2. The CDR3 covers 15 residues. V lost 6 bases and J lost 3; bases outside the gene matches: 6. CDR1 and CDR2 from the germline V gene are WSHSY and SAAADI. The DNA for the CDR3 is TGCGCCAGCAGAAAAGGACTAGCGGGGCTCTACGAGCAGTACTTC. It translates to CASRKGLAGLYEQYF.

J is TRBJ1-6 and V is TRBV28, with TRBD1 identical over 10 bases. The germline V gene encodes CDR1 MDHEN and CDR2 SYDVKM. J gave up 6 bases and V 3 bases, and 11 bases lay outside the gene matches. The length of the CDR3 is 18 residues. Here the CDR3 reads CASSLGGSGQGGNSPLHF. The CDR3 nucleotides read TGTGCCAGCAGTTTGGGGGGCTCCGGACAGGGGGGTAATTCACCCCTCCACTTT.

Concerning this clone: Other nucleotide sequences in the sample specify the same CDR3. The chain carries TRBV6-5 and TRBJ2-7, with TRBD1 identical over 8 bases. J lost 4 bases, V lost 0 bases, and 5 bases had no gene match. CDR1 is MNHEY and CDR2 is SVGAGI in the germline V gene. The CDR3 totals 15 residues. The CDR3 is CASSYSFTGGYEQYF. Here the CDR3 DNA reads TGTGCCAGCAGTTACTCTTTTACAGGGGGATACGAGCAGTACTTC.

Details on this clone: Different DNA sequences within this sample yield the same CDR3. The V and J genes are TRBV6-5 and TRBJ1-6, with D perhaps matching TRBD1 (5 bases). The CDR3 spans 14 residues. The germline V gene has CDR1 MNHEY and CDR2 SVGAGI. Trimming took 6 bases from V and 6 from J, leaving 12 bases between them. CDR3 sequence (DNA): TGTGCCAGCAGCCCTGGGACTTTTAATTCACCCCTCCACTTT. Residues: CASSPGTFNSPLHF.